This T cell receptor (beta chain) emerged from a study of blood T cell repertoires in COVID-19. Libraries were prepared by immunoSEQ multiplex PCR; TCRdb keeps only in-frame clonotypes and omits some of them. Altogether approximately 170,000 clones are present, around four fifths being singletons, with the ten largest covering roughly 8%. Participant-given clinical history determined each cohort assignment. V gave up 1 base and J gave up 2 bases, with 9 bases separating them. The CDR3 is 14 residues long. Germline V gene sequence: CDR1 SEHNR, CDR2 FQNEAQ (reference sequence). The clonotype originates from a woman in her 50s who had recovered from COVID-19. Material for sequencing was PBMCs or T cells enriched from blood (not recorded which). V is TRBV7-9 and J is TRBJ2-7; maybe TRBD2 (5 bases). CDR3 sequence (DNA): TGTGCCAGCAGCTTAGTACTCGGGACCTACGAGCAGTACTTC. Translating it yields CASSLVLGTYEQYF.